This note documents a single T cell receptor (beta chain) sequence. Antigen specificity is unknown. This sample stems from a study of regulatory T cells in long-lasting Graves disease. CDR3 regions were amplified by Arm-PCR using iRepertoire HTBI primers to build TCR beta libraries. Using its own MiXCR run on the multiplex PCR reads, TCRdb lists one record per CDR3 protein. Here the sample spans a few hundred thousand distinct CDR3 sequences, approximately 12% being singletons. As to time point: newly diagnosed GD, antithyroid drugs for less than 3 months. With RNA extracted from PBMCs as input, the TCR library was made. Whole-study results and caveats: Comparison showed that persistent patients shared more public clonotypes (fewer than 3,000) than new patients (nearly 1,000).

Germline-derived CDR1 and CDR2 are SGDLS and YYNGEE. The CDR3 runs to 12 residues. With V trimmed by 4 bases and J by 6 bases, 0 bases remained unmatched. These same records also appear under a second study, on T cells in Graves' hyperthyroidism and ophthalmopathy. From that study: In the blood, most expanded thyroid clonotypes above 0.001 appeared as well.

This specimen was peripheral blood mononuclear cells (PBMCs), taken at new diagnosis, from a patient treated with antithyroid drugs. This clonotype was obtained from a woman younger than 35 with Graves disease. The genes are TRBV9 and TRBJ2-2; 7 bases are shared with TRBD2. CDR3 bases: TGTGCCAGCAGCCGGGGGGCCGGGGAGCTGTTTTTT. Its protein is CASSRGAGELFF. The full variable domain, with the rest looked up from reference TRBV9 and TRBJ2-2, is DSGVTQTPKHLITATGQRVTLRCSPRSGDLSVYWYQQSLDQGLQFLIQYYNGEERAKGNILERFSAQQFPDLHSELNLSSLELGDSALYFCASSRGAGELFFGEGSRLTVL.